What follows describes a single TCR beta chain. These data come from a study of blood T cell repertoires in COVID-19. On the study more broadly: Sources were T cells, B-cell-depleted T cells, or PBMCs; the material itself was cDNA or gDNA.

Repertoires were generated with immunoSEQ multiplex PCR, while TCRdb's copy carries only in-frame clones and drops some. The sample carries about 200,000 clones, around four fifths recorded once. Patients from Seattle were sampled longitudinally, starting during active infection. Trimming took off 1 base at V and 5 bases at J, with 29 bases between the two ends. Germline assignment: CDR1 MNHEY and CDR2 SMNVEV (reference sequence). The CDR3 loop spans 20 amino acids. The clonotype originates from a man in his fifties or sixties with COVID-19, enrolled during active disease. Sequenced sample: peripheral blood. The V gene is TRBV27, the J gene TRBJ2-5; no reliable D call. CDR3 nucleotide sequence: TGTGCCAGCAGTTTATTTAGGATGATCTTTACGTGGCAGCCGGAGGAGACCCAGTACTTC. It yields the protein CASSLFRMIFTWQPEETQYF.